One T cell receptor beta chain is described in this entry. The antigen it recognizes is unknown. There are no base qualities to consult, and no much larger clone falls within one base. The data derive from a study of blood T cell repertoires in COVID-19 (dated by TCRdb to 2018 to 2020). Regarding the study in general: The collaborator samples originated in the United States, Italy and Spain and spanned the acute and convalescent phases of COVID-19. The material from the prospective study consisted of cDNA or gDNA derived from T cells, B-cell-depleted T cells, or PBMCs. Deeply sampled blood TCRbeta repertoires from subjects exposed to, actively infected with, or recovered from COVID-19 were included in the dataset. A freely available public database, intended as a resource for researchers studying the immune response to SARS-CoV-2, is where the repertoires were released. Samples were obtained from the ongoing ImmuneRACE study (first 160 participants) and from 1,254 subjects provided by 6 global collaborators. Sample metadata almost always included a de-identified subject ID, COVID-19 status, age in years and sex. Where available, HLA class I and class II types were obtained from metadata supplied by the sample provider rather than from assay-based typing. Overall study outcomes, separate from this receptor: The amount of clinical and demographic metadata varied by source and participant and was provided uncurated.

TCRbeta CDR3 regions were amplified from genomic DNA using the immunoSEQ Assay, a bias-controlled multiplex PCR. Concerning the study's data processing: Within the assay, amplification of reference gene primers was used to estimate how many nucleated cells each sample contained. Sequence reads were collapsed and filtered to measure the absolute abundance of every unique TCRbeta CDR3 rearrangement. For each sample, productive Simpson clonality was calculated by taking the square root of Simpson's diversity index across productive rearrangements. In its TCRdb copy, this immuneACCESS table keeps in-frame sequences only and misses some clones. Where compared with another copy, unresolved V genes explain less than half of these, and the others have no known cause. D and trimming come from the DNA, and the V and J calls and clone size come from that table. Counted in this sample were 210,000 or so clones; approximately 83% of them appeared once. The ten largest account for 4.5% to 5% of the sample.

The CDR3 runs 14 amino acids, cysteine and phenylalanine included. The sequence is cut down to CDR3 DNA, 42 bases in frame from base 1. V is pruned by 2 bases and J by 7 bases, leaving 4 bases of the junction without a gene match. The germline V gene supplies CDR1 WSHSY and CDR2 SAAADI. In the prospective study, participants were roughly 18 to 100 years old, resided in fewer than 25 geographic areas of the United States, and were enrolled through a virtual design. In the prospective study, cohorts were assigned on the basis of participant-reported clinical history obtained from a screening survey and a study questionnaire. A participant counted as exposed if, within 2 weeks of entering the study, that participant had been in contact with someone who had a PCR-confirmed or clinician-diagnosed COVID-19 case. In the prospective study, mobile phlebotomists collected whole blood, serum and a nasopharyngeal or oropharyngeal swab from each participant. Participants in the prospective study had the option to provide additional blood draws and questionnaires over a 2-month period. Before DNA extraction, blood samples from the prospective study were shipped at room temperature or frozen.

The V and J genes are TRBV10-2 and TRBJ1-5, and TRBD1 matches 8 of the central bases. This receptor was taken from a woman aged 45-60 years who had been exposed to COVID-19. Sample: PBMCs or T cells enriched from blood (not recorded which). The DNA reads TGCGCCAGCAGTGAGGACAGGGGTAGGCAGCCCCAGCATTTT. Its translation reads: CASSEDRGRQPQHF.